The 18 T cell receptor beta chains below all came from one sample that was sequenced in a study of graft-versus-host responses after intestinal transplantation. Libraries were prepared by immunoSEQ multiplex PCR; TCRdb keeps only in-frame clonotypes and omits some of them. This sample carries tens of thousands of clones, 90% to 95% of them seen once, and the ten largest clones take 0.45% to 0.6%. For these receptors, no antigen is known. The sequenced sample was unstimulated CD8+ T cells sorted from spleen or lymph node cells, obtained before intestinal transplant. All receptors derive from a human donor who received an intestinal transplant.

CDR3 protein: CASSGAGQGYEQYF. CDR3 coding DNA: TGTGCCAGCAGCGGAGCCGGACAGGGGTACGAGCAGTACTTC. The J gene is TRBJ2-7, the V gene TRBV6-1, with 9 nucleotides matching TRBD1. V gave up 6 bases and J gave up 4 bases; unmatched junction bases: 7. Germline V CDR1 and CDR2: MNHNS, SASEGT. The length of the CDR3 is 14 residues.

The V gene is TRBV9, the J gene TRBJ1-2, with 7 positions matching TRBD1. Germline trimming cut 0 bases from V and 4 bases from J; bases unmatched to any gene: 0. CDR3 length: 13 residues. The germline V gene has CDR1 SGDLS and CDR2 YYNGEE. The DNA of the CDR3 is TGTGCCAGCAGCGTAGGGGACAGCTATGGCTACACCTTC. Its protein product is CASSVGDSYGYTF.

The rearrangement uses TRBV13 and TRBJ2-5, with a weak D call TRBD1 (6 bases). V was pared by 3 bases and J by 2 bases, with 13 bases between. The CDR3 sequence is 15 residues long. Germline V gives CDR1 PRHDT, CDR2 FYEKMQ (reference sequence). The DNA for the CDR3 is TGTGCCAGCAGCTTTCCGGGACAACGACAAGAGACCCAGTACTTC. Translated, it gives CASSFPGQRQETQYF.

This sequence joins TRBV27 and TRBJ1-1; tentative D call: TRBD1 (5 bases). Germline V gene sequence: CDR1 MNHEY, CDR2 SMNVEV (reference sequence). The CDR3 has 14 residues. The V end lost 2 bases, the J end lost 1 base, and 8 bases lay between the germline ends. DNA of the CDR3: TGTGCCAGCAGTTTACAGGGCACGAACACTGAAGCTTTCTTT. Amino acid sequence: CASSLQGTNTEAFF.

The V and J genes are TRBV5-6 and TRBJ2-3, with D perhaps TRBD2 (5 bases). The CDR3 contains 15 residues. Between the trimmed V and J ends, which lost 6 bases and 6 bases, there was a span of 20 bases. Germline CDR1 is SGHDT and CDR2 is YYEEEE. The CDR3 reads CASNVGPGEWDTQYF. CDR3 nucleotide sequence: TGTGCCAGCAACGTTGGGCCCGGGGAATGGGATACGCAGTATTTT.

The chain has TRBV28 and TRBJ2-1; 9 bases agree with TRBD1. Germline V lookup: CDR1 MDHEN, CDR2 SYDVKM. J lost 9 bases, V lost 4 bases, and 10 bases had no gene match. The CDR3 runs 15 residues. CDR3 in amino acids: CASSSGTGYHSEQFF. DNA of the CDR3: TGTGCCAGCAGTTCCGGGACAGGGTACCACAGTGAGCAGTTCTTC.

The chain combines TRBV15 with TRBJ1-3; D is uncertain. This CDR3 comprises 15 residues. Germline V lookup: CDR1 LNHNV, CDR2 YYDKDF (reference sequence). V lost 0 bases to trimming and J lost 3 bases, with 9 bases between them. CDR3 sequence reads: CATSRDLNGGNTIYF. CDR3 bases: TGTGCCACCAGCAGAGATCTGAACGGTGGAAACACCATATATTTT.

This sequence joins TRBV27 and TRBJ2-7; 7 nucleotides line up with TRBD2. Looked up from germline, CDR1 is MNHEY and CDR2 is SMNVEV (reference sequence). Losses at the gene ends were 0 bases for V and 5 bases for J; bases not matched to a gene: 4. The CDR3 is 14 residues long. CDR3 residues: CASSLSGGFDEQYF. The CDR3 region has the DNA TGTGCCAGCAGTTTATCGGGAGGGTTCGACGAGCAGTACTTC.

This rearrangement joins TRBV13 to TRBJ2-1; TRBD2 aligns across 16 bases. The CDR3 has 22 amino acids. V trimming: 3 bases; J trimming: 10 bases; junction bases outside the gene matches: 24. Germline lookup yields CDR1 PRHDT and CDR2 FYEKMQ (reference sequence). The chain's CDR3 is CASSFVRNLGLAGGPGKGEQFF. CDR3 nucleotides: TGTGCCAGCAGCTTCGTCCGAAATCTGGGACTAGCGGGAGGGCCCGGAAAGGGCGAGCAGTTCTTC.

This clone has a single count. The CDR3 region is CASSDLGGHEKLFF. For the CDR3, the DNA is TGTGCCAGCAGTGATTTGGGAGGCCATGAAAAACTGTTTTTT. V and J are TRBV6-1 and TRBJ1-4; D is unresolved. Trimming removed 3 bases at V and 6 bases at J, with 11 bases between. The CDR3 runs to 14 residues. Germline-derived CDR1 and CDR2 are MNHNS and SASEGT.

This clone was seen a handful of times. The chain joins TRBV6-1 to TRBJ1-1; D uncertain. This CDR3 has 12 residues. V lost 3 bases, J lost 2 bases, and 4 bases lay in between. The germline CDR1 and CDR2 sequences are MNHNS and SASEGT. The CDR3 DNA is TGTGCCAGCAGTGATTTAAACACTGAAGCTTTCTTT. Its protein is CASSDLNTEAFF.

The chain recombines TRBV23-1 with TRBJ1-2; TRBD1 agrees at 9 bases. TRBV23-1 is flagged as an ORF with uncertain function. J gave up 4 bases and V 3 bases, and 6 bases lay outside the gene matches. CDR3 length equals 15 residues. CDR3 sequence reads: CASSQSTGGGYGYTF. The CDR3 nucleotides are TGCGCCAGCAGTCAGTCGACAGGGGGTGGCTATGGCTACACCTTC.

V is TRBV19 and J is TRBJ2-3; 11 bases align to TRBD2. In germline, CDR1 is LNHDA, CDR2 SQIVND (reference sequence). With V trimmed by 6 bases and J by 1 base, 6 bases remained unmatched. This CDR3 has 16 residues. CDR3 in amino acids: CASSWILAGGTDTQYF. The DNA for the CDR3 is TGTGCCAGTAGCTGGATACTAGCGGGAGGCACAGATACGCAGTATTTT.

This clone appeared once. This chain uses TRBV30 with TRBJ2-5; 9 bases fit TRBD2. The J call is doubtful: the DNA matches TRBJ2-7 better. Germline lookup yields CDR1 GTSNPN and CDR2 SVGIG (reference sequence). This CDR3 has 13 residues. The CDR3 bases are TGTGCCTGGGATAGCGGGAGCTCCTACGAGCAGTACTTC. It translates to CAWDSGSSYEQYF.

J is TRBJ1-4 and V is TRBV28; no clear D gene. V lost 5 bases and J 0 bases, leaving 4 bases between the germline ends. Per the germline V gene, CDR1 is MDHEN and CDR2 is SYDVKM. The CDR3 is made up of 13 amino acids. Here the CDR3 DNA reads TGTGCCAGCAGTACTACAACTAATGAAAAACTGTTTTTT. Amino acid sequence: CASSTTTNEKLFF.

The V call is TRBV10-1, the J call TRBJ2-2; 10 bases align to TRBD2. The CDR3 has 15 amino acids. V shed 6 bases and J 4 bases; nucleotides not matched to a gene: 5. The germline V gene has CDR1 WNHNN and CDR2 SYGVQD (reference sequence). The CDR3 sequence is CASSGTSDPTGELFF. Here the CDR3 DNA reads TGCGCCAGCAGCGGGACTAGCGATCCCACCGGGGAGCTGTTTTTT.

The chain carries TRBV19 and TRBJ1-1, with TRBD1 as a possible D gene (5 bases). Germline CDR1 reads LNHDA; CDR2 reads SQIVND (reference sequence). Trimming took off 7 bases at V and 1 base at J, with 10 bases between the two ends. The CDR3 spans 13 residues. CDR3 coding DNA: TGTGCCAGTAATGGAGGGGCGAACACTGAAGCTTTCTTT. This translates into CASNGGANTEAFF.

The V gene is TRBV19, the J gene TRBJ1-2, with TRBD1 matching over 10 bases. V shed 5 bases, J shed 7 bases, and the junction held 7 bases outside the gene matches. Germline CDR1 is LNHDA and CDR2 is SQIVND (reference sequence). CDR3 length: 14 residues. CDR3: CASSVGQGIGGYTF. DNA for the CDR3: TGTGCCAGTAGTGTGGGACAGGGGATAGGTGGCTACACCTTC. The full variable domain, with the rest looked up from reference TRBV19 and TRBJ1-2, is DGGITQSPKYLFRKEGQNVTLSCEQNLNHDAMYWYRQDPGQGLRLIYYSQIVNDFQKGDIAEGYSVSREKKESFPLTVTSAQKNPTAFYLCASSVGQGIGGYTFGSGTRLTVV.